These T cell receptor beta chains were read from a single sample in a study of blood T cells in healthy people across ages. TCRdb recomputed calls from the 5' RACE reads with MiXCR, one row per CDR3 protein. The sample lists about 1 million distinct CDR3 sequences, under 45% seen once, with approximately 19% in the top ten. Sample: blood. The receptor set was obtained from a woman in her sixties in good health. Both conserved end residues are part of each CDR3. Fields, in order: D gene, clone size, V gene, J gene, CDR3 DNA, CDR3 protein. D genes are given only for firm matches. Size is stated for part of the rows, as once, few or many counts, or as a class when the clone is expanded.

D: -
size: -
V: TRBV6-5
J: TRBJ1-1
DNA: TGTGCCAGCAGTTACTCACCCGGGGGATACACTGAAGCTTTCTTT
CDR3: CASSYSPGGYTEAFF

D: -
size: -
V: TRBV5-6
J: TRBJ2-1
DNA: TGTGCCAGCAGCTGGATTACTAACAATGAGCAGTTCTTC
CDR3: CASSWITNNEQFF

D: -
size: few
V: TRBV5-6
J: TRBJ2-7
DNA: TGTGCCAGCAGCTTGGTCGTGAGGGTGGCCTACGAGCAGTACTTC
CDR3: CASSLVVRVAYEQYF

D: -
size: -
V: TRBV12-3/TRBV12-4
J: TRBJ2-3
DNA: TGTGCCAGCATCCGGGATAGGGGGGGAACAGATACGCAGTATTTT
CDR3: CASIRDRGGTDTQYF

D: -
size: -
V: TRBV7-3
J: TRBJ2-5
DNA: TGTGCCAGCAGCTTAGGGGGGTGGGAGCATCCCCAAGAGACCCAGTACTTC
CDR3: CASSLGGWEHPQETQYF

D: -
size: many
V: TRBV7-3
J: TRBJ2-7
DNA: TGTGCCAGCAGCCAAGGACTGTCCTACGAGCAGTACTTC
CDR3: CASSQGLSYEQYF

D: -
size: -
V: TRBV28
J: TRBJ2-7
DNA: TGTGCCAGCAGCACACAGGGTTACGAGCAGTACTTC
CDR3: CASSTQGYEQYF

D: -
size: -
V: TRBV5-1
J: TRBJ2-1
DNA: TGCGCCAGCACCGTCACAGGGAGGGGGAATGAGCAGTTCTTC
CDR3: CASTVTGRGNEQFF

D: -
size: -
V: TRBV7-9
J: TRBJ1-1
DNA: TGTGCCAGCAGCTTAAGCGCCTCGGGGGCTGAAGCTTTCTTT
CDR3: CASSLSASGAEAFF

D: TRBD1
size: -
V: TRBV9
J: TRBJ1-1
DNA: TGTGCCAGCAGCGTAGAGGCAGGGGGGGACACTGAAGCTTTCTTT
CDR3: CASSVEAGGDTEAFF

D: TRBD2
size: many
V: TRBV29-1
J: TRBJ2-5
DNA: TGCAGCGTTGACGGGACTAGCGGACCAGCAGGGGGAGAGACCCAGTACTTC
CDR3: CSVDGTSGPAGGETQYF

D: TRBD2
size: -
V: TRBV28
J: TRBJ2-7
DNA: TGTGCCAGCAGTGTTAGCGGGAGGAGAAATGGATACGAGCAGTACTTC
CDR3: CASSVSGRRNGYEQYF

D: -
size: -
V: TRBV7-3
J: TRBJ2-3
DNA: TGTGCCAGCAGCTCCCTCGGACGGAATCCTAGCACAGATACGCAGTATTTT
CDR3: CASSSLGRNPSTDTQYF

D: -
size: -
V: TRBV9
J: TRBJ2-5
DNA: TGTGCCAGCAGCGTAGGGGGAGTTACTCCCTACGAACAGTACTTC
CDR3: CASSVGGVTPYEQYF

D: TRBD2
size: few
V: TRBV10-3
J: TRBJ2-7
DNA: TGTGCCATCAGTGATGTCGTACTAGCGGGAGGTGGCGAGCAGTACTTC
CDR3: CAISDVVLAGGGEQYF

D: -
size: -
V: TRBV10-1
J: TRBJ1-2
DNA: TGCGCCAGCAGTGAGTCGAGAACAGGCGGCTACACCTTC
CDR3: CASSESRTGGYTF

D: -
size: -
V: TRBV6-6
J: TRBJ2-5
DNA: TGTGCCAGCAGTTCCAGCCAAGAGACCCGGTACTTC
CDR3: CASSSSQETRYF

D: -
size: -
V: TRBV5-1
J: TRBJ2-7
DNA: TGCGCCAGCAGCCCAGCGAGGCAGGGACTCTACGAGCAGTACTTC
CDR3: CASSPARQGLYEQYF

D: TRBD1
size: -
V: TRBV20-1
J: TRBJ1-2
DNA: TGCAGTGCCGCCCCTCAAACCGGGACAGGCAGGAACACCTTC
CDR3: CSAAPQTGTGRNTF

D: TRBD2
size: -
V: TRBV14
J: TRBJ2-3
DNA: TGTGCCAGCAGCCTAGAGCGAACGGGAGGGTACACAGATACGCAGTATTTT
CDR3: CASSLERTGGYTDTQYF

D: -
size: -
V: TRBV6-2/TRBV6-3
J: TRBJ2-7
DNA: TGTGCCAGCAGTTACGGAGGGGGCACCTACAATGAGCAGTACTTC
CDR3: CASSYGGGTYNEQYF

D: TRBD1
size: few
V: TRBV2
J: TRBJ2-7
DNA: TGTGCCAGCTTACTGGGGACAGACGTGTACGAGCAGTACTTC
CDR3: CASLLGTDVYEQYF

D: -
size: -
V: TRBV10-3
J: TRBJ2-5
DNA: TGTGCCATCAGCCCCTGGGATCAAGAGACCCAGTACTTC
CDR3: CAISPWDQETQYF

D: -
size: -
V: TRBV29-1
J: TRBJ1-1
DNA: TGCAGCGCCTCGAAATTGAAGGACACTGAAGCTTTCTTT
CDR3: CSASKLKDTEAFF

D: TRBD1
size: -
V: TRBV5-1
J: TRBJ1-4
DNA: TGCGCCAGCAGCTTGGACCGACAGGGAGGTGAAAAACTGTTTTTT
CDR3: CASSLDRQGGEKLFF

D: TRBD2
size: few
V: TRBV29-1
J: TRBJ2-7
DNA: TGCAGCGTTGACTGGCGGGAGTTAGTAAGTTACGAGCAGTACTTC
CDR3: CSVDWRELVSYEQYF

D: TRBD1
size: -
V: TRBV7-9
J: TRBJ1-2
DNA: TGTGCCAGCAGCGAAAACAGGGGAGTTAACTATGGCTACACCTTC
CDR3: CASSENRGVNYGYTF

D: -
size: -
V: TRBV28
J: TRBJ2-5
DNA: TGTGCCAGCCTTCTCTCTGGCCAAGAGACCCAGTACTTC
CDR3: CASLLSGQETQYF

D: -
size: -
V: TRBV3-1
J: TRBJ1-6
DNA: TGTGCCAGCAGCCCTCGGCAGGTTTCGAATTCACCCCTCCACTTT
CDR3: CASSPRQVSNSPLHF

D: -
size: -
V: TRBV12-3/TRBV12-4
J: TRBJ2-5
DNA: TGTGCCAGCAGTTATAAGGCGACTAGGGGGTACCAAGAGACCCAGTACTTC
CDR3: CASSYKATRGYQETQYF

D: -
size: -
V: TRBV20-1
J: TRBJ2-3
DNA: TGCAGTGCAGCCTCGGGGCCAGGAGATACGCAGTATTTT
CDR3: CSAASGPGDTQYF

D: -
size: few
V: TRBV9
J: TRBJ2-5
DNA: TGTGCCAGCAGCCCTACCGAACAAGAGACCCAGTACTTC
CDR3: CASSPTEQETQYF

D: -
size: -
V: TRBV12-3/TRBV12-4
J: TRBJ2-5
DNA: TGTGCCAGCAGCTTTTTGGGGGGCAGGGAAGAGACCCAGTACTTC
CDR3: CASSFLGGREETQYF

D: -
size: few
V: TRBV10-3
J: TRBJ2-1
DNA: TGTGCCATCAGTGACTACTACAATGAGCAGTTCTTC
CDR3: CAISDYYNEQFF

D: -
size: -
V: TRBV15
J: TRBJ2-1
DNA: TGTGCCACCAGCAGAGGCGTGGTGGGAAAAGAGACCCAGTTCTTC
CDR3: CATSRGVVGKETQFF

D: TRBD1
size: -
V: TRBV6-1
J: TRBJ2-2
DNA: TGTGCCAGCAGCAGGACAGGGGGCATGGACGGGGAGCTGTTTTTT
CDR3: CASSRTGGMDGELFF

D: TRBD2
size: -
V: TRBV20-1
J: TRBJ2-1
DNA: TGCAGTGTTAAGGGATCTAGCGGGAGGTACAATGAGCAGTTCTTC
CDR3: CSVKGSSGRYNEQFF

D: TRBD1
size: many
V: TRBV10-3
J: TRBJ2-6
DNA: TGTGCCATCAAGGGGGCAACAGATTACTCTGGGGCCAACGTCCTGACTTTC
CDR3: CAIKGATDYSGANVLTF

D: TRBD1
size: -
V: TRBV6-6
J: TRBJ2-7
DNA: TGTGCCAGCAAAAACAGGGGCTCCTACGAGCAGTACTTC
CDR3: CASKNRGSYEQYF

D: -
size: few
V: TRBV20-1
J: TRBJ2-3
DNA: TGCAGTGCTAGAGTGGTTCCCGTAAATACGCAGTATTTT
CDR3: CSARVVPVNTQYF

D: TRBD1
size: -
V: TRBV28
J: TRBJ2-6
DNA: TGTGCCAGCAGTTTTTTAAGACAGGGGGCGCGCTCTGGGGCCAGCGTCCTGACTTTC
CDR3: CASSFLRQGARSGASVLTF